One and the same sample provided the 17 T cell receptor beta chains below, sequenced in a study of OX40 agonist ivuxolimab in advanced cancers. Using immunoSEQ multiplex PCR, the repertoire was profiled, and TCRdb retains in-frame clones only, with some absent. The table lists approximately 76,000 clones, approximately 83% of them singletons, with about 6% in the top ten. The sample was CD4+ or CD8+ T cells sorted from blood, taken in a trial of the OX40 agonist ivuxolimab. The receptors stem from an adult with an advanced solid tumor such as melanoma, head and neck, liver or kidney cancer.

This chain joins TRBV5-8 and TRBJ2-5, with D tentatively TRBD2 (6 bases). The V end was cut by 0 bases, the J end by 2 bases, with 8 bases between. Germline V lookup: CDR1 SGHTS, CDR2 YDEGEE. The CDR3 has 14 amino acids. In nucleotides, the CDR3 is TGTGCCAGCAGCTTGGACGGAGGGCAAGAGACCCAGTACTTC. Amino acids: CASSLDGGQETQYF.

The chain couples TRBV7-9 to TRBJ2-7, with TRBD2 matching over 14 bases. The CDR3 contains 17 residues. CDR1 and CDR2 from the germline V gene are SEHNR and FQNEAQ (reference sequence). J gave up 2 bases and V 2 bases, and 5 bases lay outside the gene matches. This chain's CDR3 is CASSLTRLAGGPYEQYF. CDR3 DNA: TGTGCCAGCAGCTTAACCCGACTAGCGGGAGGGCCCTACGAGCAGTACTTC.

This chain joins TRBV5-8 and TRBJ2-1; D uncertain. From germline, CDR1 is SGHTS and CDR2 YDEGEE. Deletions cut 0 bases from V and 4 bases from J, with 8 bases between. The CDR3 is 14 residues long. The CDR3 DNA sequence: TGTGCCAGCAGCTTGGGCTTCCTATACAATGAGCAGTTCTTC. Encoded protein: CASSLGFLYNEQFF.

This chain uses TRBV27 with TRBJ2-1, with D perhaps matching TRBD1 (6 bases). This CDR3 is built from 14 residues. The germline V gene encodes CDR1 MNHEY and CDR2 SMNVEV (reference sequence). V lost 11 bases, J lost 8 bases, and 22 bases lay in between. The CDR3 nucleotides are TGTGCCGCGGCCACCTACAGGGACACGGATGAGCAGTTCTTC. This sequence encodes CAAATYRDTDEQFF.

The chain links TRBV6-6 to TRBJ2-1; D is unclear. The CDR3 covers 15 residues. V lost 6 bases, J lost 5 bases, and 17 bases lay in between. Per germline, CDR1 MNHNY and CDR2 SVGAGI (reference sequence). In DNA form, the CDR3 reads TGTGCCAGCAGGAATGAAGGTGGCAAGAACAATGAGCAGTTCTTC. Its translation is CASRNEGGKNNEQFF.

J is TRBJ2-3 and V is TRBV7-2, with a weak D call TRBD2 (5 bases). Looked up from germline, CDR1 is SGHTA and CDR2 is FQGNSA. The CDR3 length is 14 residues. Trimming took off 11 bases at V and 4 bases at J, with 19 bases between the two ends. CDR3 residues: CASSRGNSADTQYF. The CDR3 nucleotides read TGTGCCTCCAGCCGGGGTAATAGCGCAGATACGCAGTATTTT.

The chain recombines TRBV11-2 with TRBJ1-6; D is undetermined. Germline V gene lookup returns CDR1 SGHAT and CDR2 FQNNGV. The CDR3 loop spans 12 amino acids. V was clipped by 0 bases and J by 11 bases, with 5 bases between them. This CDR3 is CASSLDRAPLHF. DNA for the CDR3: TGTGCCAGCAGCTTAGACCGGGCACCCCTCCACTTT.

In this sample, this clone turned up once. The chain combines TRBV5-6 with TRBJ1-4; D uncertain. The CDR3 covers 12 residues. Germline V gene data show CDR1 as SGHDT and CDR2 as YYEEEE. V gave up 4 bases and J gave up 4 bases, with 5 bases separating them. CDR3 in DNA: TGTGCCAGCAGCCGACATAATGAAAAACTGTTTTTT. Translating it yields CASSRHNEKLFF.

This sequence joins TRBV6-5 and TRBJ1-4; D remains unclear. Trimming left V 2 bases short and J 8 bases short, with 9 bases between. The CDR3 is made up of 13 amino acids. Germline CDR1 reads MNHEY; CDR2 reads SVGAGI. The CDR3 protein is CASSYRWKEKLFF. As DNA, the CDR3 is TGTGCCAGCAGTTACCGATGGAAGGAAAAACTGTTTTTT.

This chain connects TRBV27 to TRBJ2-1, with 7 bases that match TRBD2. Germline V gives CDR1 MNHEY, CDR2 SMNVEV (reference sequence). J was trimmed by 0 bases and V by 6 bases; bases with no gene match: 5. CDR3 size: 15 residues. The chain's CDR3 is CASSSGDSSYNEQFF. The CDR3 DNA reads as TGTGCCAGCAGCAGCGGGGATAGCTCCTACAATGAGCAGTTCTTC.

The V gene is TRBV9, the J gene TRBJ2-6, with D uncertain. V was pared by 2 bases and J by 2 bases, with 8 bases between. This CDR3 has 15 residues. Germline-derived CDR1 and CDR2 are SGDLS and YYNGEE. CDR3 nucleotides: TGTGCCAGCAGCGTTTGGGCGGCTGGGGCCAACGTCCTGACTTTC. Residues: CASSVWAAGANVLTF.

The V call is TRBV4-1, the J call TRBJ2-7; 10 nucleotides agree with TRBD2. V lost 0 bases, J lost 11 bases, and 7 bases stayed unmatched. The CDR3 runs 14 residues. CDR1 and CDR2 (germline): MGHRA, YSYEKL. The CDR3 nucleotides are TGCGCCAGCAGCCAAGATCTCCTAGCGGGGGTGGAGTACTTC. This sequence encodes CASSQDLLAGVEYF.

The J gene is TRBJ2-1, the V gene TRBV18, with 8 nucleotides matching TRBD1. Germline loops: CDR1 KGHSH, CDR2 LQKENI. The CDR3 is 16 residues long. V lost 0 bases, J lost 4 bases, and 5 bases stayed unmatched. The CDR3 spells CASSPPDRGRYNEQFF. The CDR3 DNA is TGTGCCAGCTCACCACCAGACAGGGGCCGGTACAATGAGCAGTTCTTC.

This clone was observed once. The gene calls are TRBV5-1 and TRBJ2-5, with D maybe TRBD2 (7 bases). With 1 base removed from V and 4 bases from J, the gap between germline ends came to 14 bases. The CDR3 loop spans 15 amino acids. Germline V gene lookup returns CDR1 SGHRS and CDR2 YFSETQ. Here the CDR3 reads CASSLMAGAGETQYF. DNA of the CDR3: TGCGCCAGCAGCTTGATGGCGGGGGCGGGAGAGACCCAGTACTTC.

This chain links TRBV7-6 with TRBJ1-1; D gene unclear. Trimming stripped 1 base from V and 1 base from J, with 7 bases between. The germline V gene has CDR1 SGHVS and CDR2 FNYEAQ. The CDR3 is 14 residues long. In DNA, the CDR3 is TGTGCCAGCAGCTTAGAACTCCGGAACACTGAAGCTTTCTTT. Translated: CASSLELRNTEAFF.

V is TRBV10-3 and J is TRBJ2-7, with 14 bases fitting TRBD2. CDR1 ENHRY and CDR2 SYGVKD come from the germline V gene. V lost 6 bases to trimming and J lost 1 base; unmatched junction nucleotides: 5. The CDR3 spans 16 residues. In nucleotides, the CDR3 is TGTGCCATCAGCGCCGGGACTAGCGGGGGTTCCTACGAGCAGTACTTC. As protein: CAISAGTSGGSYEQYF.

The chain employs TRBV2 and TRBJ1-1; 9 nucleotides match TRBD1. This CDR3 spans 14 amino acids. From germline, CDR1 is SNHLY and CDR2 FYNNEI. V trimming: 6 bases; J trimming: 5 bases; junction bases outside the gene matches: 7. The CDR3 loop reads CASSTRQGGTEAFF. CDR3 nucleotide sequence: TGTGCCAGCAGCACCCGACAGGGGGGGACTGAAGCTTTCTTT. Drawing the rest from reference TRBV2 and TRBJ1-1, the complete variable domain is EPEVTQTPSHQVTQMGQEVILRCVPISNHLYFYWYRQILGQKVEFLVSFYNNEISEKSEIFDDQFSVERPDGSNFTLKIRSTKLEDSAMYFCASSTRQGGTEAFFGQGTRLTVV.